The clone carrying this T cell receptor (beta chain) showed up many times. What it binds is unknown. RNA transcripts provided the source from which TCR beta CDR3 regions were amplified. When the TCR CDR3 underwent first-round RT-PCR, the HTBI primer set was used. TCRdb ran MiXCR on the multiplex PCR reads and lists one entry per CDR3 protein. The data contain 540,000 or so distinct CDR3 sequences, around 16% of them singletons. The entry originates in a study of T cells in Graves' hyperthyroidism and ophthalmopathy. Looked up from germline, CDR1 is SEHNR and CDR2 is FQNEAQ (reference sequence). The V gene lost 7 bases and the J gene lost 3 bases, with 11 bases spanning the gap. There are 13 residues in the CDR3. Whole-study findings and limits: Ophthalmopathy cases were set apart from stable hyperthyroidism by a 13 V-J model.

The sequence was obtained from a woman in her twenties or thirties with Graves' hyperthyroidism. The sample consisted of blood. The chain recombines TRBV7-9 with TRBJ2-3, with a weak D call TRBD2 (5 bases). The CDR3 DNA reads TGTGCCAGCACCATTAGCGCTACAGATACGCAGTATTTT. Protein: CASTISATDTQYF. The full variable domain, with the rest looked up from reference TRBV7-9 and TRBJ2-3, is DTGVSQNPRHKITKRGQNVTFRCDPISEHNRLYWYRQTLGQGPEFLTYFQNEAQLEKSRLLSDRFSAERPKGSFSTLEIQRTEQGDSAMYLCASTISATDTQYFGPGTRLTVL.